The clone carrying this T cell receptor beta chain was picked up a small number of times. Its antigen is as yet unknown. The second PCR ran about 6 to 12 cycles with a sample-barcoded 5' primer and J-beta primers. TCRdb used MiXCR to reprocess the 5' RACE reads, holding one entry per CDR3 protein. The data show under 700,000 distinct CDR3 sequences, under 30% seen once. Germline V CDR1 and CDR2: MNHNY, SVGAGI (reference sequence). The V end was cut by 5 bases, the J end by 1 base, with 15 bases between. The CDR3 consists of 15 residues. The record originates from a study of blood T cells in healthy people across ages. Overall study findings and caveats: It was the long-lived donors that had more naive CD4+ cells and higher diversity than aged donors.

These data were also filed under a second study, of T cells of mothers and their children. From that report: Every microgram of extracted RNA entered cDNA synthesis, roughly 1.6 ug per 15 ul. Compared with unrelated pairs, related mother-child pairs had slightly higher, non-significant overlap.

The chain recombines TRBV6-6 with TRBJ2-7, with D perhaps matching TRBD2 (6 bases). The sample taken for sequencing was blood. The clonotype comes from a boy aged 5-17 years in good health. DNA for the CDR3: TGTGCCAGCAGTCGATTCACCGGGACTTCCTACGAGCAGTACTTC. It encodes CASSRFTGTSYEQYF.